This T cell receptor beta chain is drawn from a study of CD8 T cells in Susac syndrome. Sequencing of TCR beta drew on CD8+ and CD4+ T cells from blood. TEMRA cells were FACS-enriched, while CD8+ and CD4+ T cells were negatively isolated. Overall study findings and caveats: In total CD8+ repertoires, approximately 15 Susac-specific public clones were found, and CD8+ TEMRA repertoires had 4 to 6.

Concerning this clonotype: The antigen is unknown.

An input of about 0.5 to 1 ug of RNA was subjected to reverse transcription using random hexamers. immunoSEQ multiplex PCR amplified TCR beta CDR3 across 54 Vbeta, 13 Jbeta. TCRdb called the immunoSEQ multiplex PCR reads again in MiXCR, with one record for every CDR3 protein. The table includes about 100,000 distinct CDR3 sequences, roughly 96% detected once. The sequencing input was CD8+ T cells from PBMCs. The sequence was collected from a human donor with Susac syndrome.

CDR3 protein: CASRDGGSEETQYF. The CDR3 bases are TGTGCCAGCAGGGACGGGGGGTCGGAAGAGACCCAGTACTTC. The chain employs TRBV6-2 or TRBV6-3 and TRBJ2-5; TRBD2 matches at 7 bases. Germline lookup yields CDR1 MNHEY and CDR2 SVGEGT. CDR3 length equals 14 residues. The J segment lost 3 bases and the V segment lost 6 bases, leaving 7 bases of the junction unmatched.